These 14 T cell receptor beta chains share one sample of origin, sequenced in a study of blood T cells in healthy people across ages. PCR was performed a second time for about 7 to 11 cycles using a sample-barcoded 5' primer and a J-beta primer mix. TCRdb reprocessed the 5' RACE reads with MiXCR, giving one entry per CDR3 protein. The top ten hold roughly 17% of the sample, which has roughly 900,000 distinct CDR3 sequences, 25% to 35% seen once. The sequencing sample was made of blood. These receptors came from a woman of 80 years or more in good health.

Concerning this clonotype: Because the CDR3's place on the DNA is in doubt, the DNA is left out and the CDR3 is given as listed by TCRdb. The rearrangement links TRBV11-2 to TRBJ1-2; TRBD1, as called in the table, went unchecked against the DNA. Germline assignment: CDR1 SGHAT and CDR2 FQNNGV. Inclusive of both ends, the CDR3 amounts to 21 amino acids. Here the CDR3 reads CASSFYICSADQGHRNYGYTF.

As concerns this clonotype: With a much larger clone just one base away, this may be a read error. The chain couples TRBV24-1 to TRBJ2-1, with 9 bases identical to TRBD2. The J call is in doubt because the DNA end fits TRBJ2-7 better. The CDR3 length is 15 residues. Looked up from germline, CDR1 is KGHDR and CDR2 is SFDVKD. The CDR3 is CATSLKTSGYNEQYF. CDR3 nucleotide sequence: TGTGCCACCAGTCTAAAGACTAGCGGTTACAATGAGCAGTACTTC.

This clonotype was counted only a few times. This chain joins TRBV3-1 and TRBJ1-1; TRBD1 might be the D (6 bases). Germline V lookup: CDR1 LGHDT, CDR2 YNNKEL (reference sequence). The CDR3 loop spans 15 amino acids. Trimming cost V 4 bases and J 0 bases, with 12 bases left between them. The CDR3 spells CASSPSGEMNTEAFF. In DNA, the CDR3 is TGTGCCAGCAGCCCCTCAGGGGAGATGAACACTGAAGCTTTCTTT.

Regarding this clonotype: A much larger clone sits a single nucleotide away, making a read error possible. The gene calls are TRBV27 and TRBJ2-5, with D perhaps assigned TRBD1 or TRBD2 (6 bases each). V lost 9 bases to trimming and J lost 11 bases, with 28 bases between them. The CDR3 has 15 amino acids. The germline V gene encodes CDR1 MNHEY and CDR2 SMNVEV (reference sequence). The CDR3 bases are TGTGCCAGTTTGTGGTCCGGGACTTCTAAGGGGGAGCAGTACTTC. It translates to CASLWSGTSKGEQYF.

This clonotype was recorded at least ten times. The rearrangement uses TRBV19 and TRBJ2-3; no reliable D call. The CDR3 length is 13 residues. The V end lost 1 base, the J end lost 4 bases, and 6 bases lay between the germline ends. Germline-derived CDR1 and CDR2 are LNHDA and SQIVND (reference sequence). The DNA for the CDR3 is TGTGCCAGTAGTATAGGGCTCCCAGATACGCAGTATTTT. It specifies CASSIGLPDTQYF.

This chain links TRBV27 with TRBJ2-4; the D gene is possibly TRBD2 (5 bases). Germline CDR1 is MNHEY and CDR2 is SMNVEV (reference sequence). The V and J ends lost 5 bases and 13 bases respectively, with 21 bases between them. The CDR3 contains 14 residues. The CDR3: CASSKGLGFLEQYF. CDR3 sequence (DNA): TGTGCCAGCAGTAAAGGACTGGGATTTTTGGAGCAGTACTTC.

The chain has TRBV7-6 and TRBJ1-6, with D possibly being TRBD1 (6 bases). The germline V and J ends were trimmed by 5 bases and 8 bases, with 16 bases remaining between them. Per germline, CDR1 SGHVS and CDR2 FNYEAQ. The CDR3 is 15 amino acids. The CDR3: CASSPRQESHSPLHF. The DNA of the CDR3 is TGTGCCAGCAGCCCAAGACAGGAGTCCCATTCACCCCTCCACTTT.

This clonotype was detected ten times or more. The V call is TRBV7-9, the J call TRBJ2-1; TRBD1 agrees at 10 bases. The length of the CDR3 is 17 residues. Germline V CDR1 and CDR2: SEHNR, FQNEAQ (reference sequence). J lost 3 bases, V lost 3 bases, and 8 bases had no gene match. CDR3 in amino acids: CASSFPPDRGFYNEQFF. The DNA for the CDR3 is TGTGCCAGCAGCTTCCCTCCGGACAGGGGGTTCTACAATGAGCAGTTCTTC.

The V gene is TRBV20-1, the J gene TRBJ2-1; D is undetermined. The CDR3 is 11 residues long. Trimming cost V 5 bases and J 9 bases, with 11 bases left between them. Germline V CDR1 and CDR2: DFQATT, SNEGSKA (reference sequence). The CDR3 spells CSAGFSVEQFF. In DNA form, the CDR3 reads TGCAGTGCTGGGTTTTCAGTTGAGCAGTTCTTC.

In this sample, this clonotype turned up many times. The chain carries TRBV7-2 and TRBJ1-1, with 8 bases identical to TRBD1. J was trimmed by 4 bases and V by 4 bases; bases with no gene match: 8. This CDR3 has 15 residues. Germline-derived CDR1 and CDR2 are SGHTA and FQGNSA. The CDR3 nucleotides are TGTGCCAGCAGCTCCGCAGGGGGCGACGGCACTGAAGCTTTCTTT. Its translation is CASSSAGGDGTEAFF.

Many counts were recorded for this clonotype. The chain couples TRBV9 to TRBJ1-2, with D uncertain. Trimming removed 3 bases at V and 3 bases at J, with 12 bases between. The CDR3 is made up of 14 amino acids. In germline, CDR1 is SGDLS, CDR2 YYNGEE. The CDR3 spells CASSARLHDYGYTF. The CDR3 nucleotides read TGTGCCAGCAGCGCCCGTCTACACGACTATGGCTACACCTTC.

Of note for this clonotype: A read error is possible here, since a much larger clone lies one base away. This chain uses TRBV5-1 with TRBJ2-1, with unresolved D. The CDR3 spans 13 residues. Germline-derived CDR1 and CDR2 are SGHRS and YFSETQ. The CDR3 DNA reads TGCGCCTGCAGCTTGGATGTCGTCAATGAGCAGTTCTTC. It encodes CACSLDVVNEQFF. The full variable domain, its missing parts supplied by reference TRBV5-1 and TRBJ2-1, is KAGVTQTPRYLIKTRGQQVTLSCSPISGHRSVSWYQQTPGQGLQFLFEYFSETQRNKGNFPGRFSGRQFSNSRSEMNVSTLELGDSALYLCACSLDVVNEQFFGPGTRLTVL.

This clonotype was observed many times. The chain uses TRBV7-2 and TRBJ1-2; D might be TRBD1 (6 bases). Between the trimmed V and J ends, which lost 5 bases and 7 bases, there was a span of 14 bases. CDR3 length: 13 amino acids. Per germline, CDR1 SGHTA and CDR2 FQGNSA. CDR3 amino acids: CASSRDRSLGYTF. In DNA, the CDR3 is TGTGCCAGCAGCCGCGACAGGAGTCTTGGCTACACCTTC. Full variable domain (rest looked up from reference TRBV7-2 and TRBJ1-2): GAGVSQSPSNKVTEKGKDVELRCDPISGHTALYWYRQSLGQGLEFLIYFQGNSAPDKSGLPSDRFSAERTGGSVSTLTIQRTQQEDSAVYLCASSRDRSLGYTFGSGTRLTVV.

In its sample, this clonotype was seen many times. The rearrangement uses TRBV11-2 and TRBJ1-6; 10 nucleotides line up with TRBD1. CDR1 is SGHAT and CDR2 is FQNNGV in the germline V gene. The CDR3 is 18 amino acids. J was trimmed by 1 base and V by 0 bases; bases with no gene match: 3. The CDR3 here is CASSLEGQGSSYNSPLHF. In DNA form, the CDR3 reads TGTGCCAGCAGCTTAGAGGGACAGGGGTCTTCCTATAATTCACCCCTCCACTTT.